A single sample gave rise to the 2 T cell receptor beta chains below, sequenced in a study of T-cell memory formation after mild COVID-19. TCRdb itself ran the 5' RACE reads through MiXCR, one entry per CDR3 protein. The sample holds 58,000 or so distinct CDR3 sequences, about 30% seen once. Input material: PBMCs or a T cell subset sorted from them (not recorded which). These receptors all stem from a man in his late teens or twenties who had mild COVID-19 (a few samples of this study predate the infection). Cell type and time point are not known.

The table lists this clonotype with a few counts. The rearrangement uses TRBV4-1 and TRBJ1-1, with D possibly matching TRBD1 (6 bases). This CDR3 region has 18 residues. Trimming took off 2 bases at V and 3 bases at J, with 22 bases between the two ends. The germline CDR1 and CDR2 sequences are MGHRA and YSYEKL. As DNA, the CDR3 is TGCGCCAGCAGCCAACTTCTAGGGGGTCCTCGCTCAGACACTGAAGCTTTCTTT. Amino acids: CASSQLLGGPRSDTEAFF.

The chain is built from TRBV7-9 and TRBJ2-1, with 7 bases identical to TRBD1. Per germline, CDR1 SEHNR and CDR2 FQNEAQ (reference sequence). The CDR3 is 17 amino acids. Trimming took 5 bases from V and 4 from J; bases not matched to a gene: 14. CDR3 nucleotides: TGTGCCAGCAGCCCCTTTGAAGACAGGGACGTATACAATGAGCAGTTCTTC. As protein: CASSPFEDRDVYNEQFF.